At least ten counts were recorded for the clone carrying this T cell receptor beta chain. Its antigen is not identified. The sample comes from a study of metastatic and nonmetastatic thyroid tumors. Regarding the study as a whole: Versus benign nodules, malignant thyroid tumors reportedly had significantly higher TCR beta diversity, in blood and tumor.

Authors' data handling: A classifier for distant metastasis in papillary thyroid cancer was constructed using CDR3 differences observed across clinicopathological groups. TCRdb redid the clone calls on the PCR reads using MiXCR. TCRdb's processing, not the authors' own work, is the source of the V and J calls. Among tens of thousands of clones, 25% to 30% were seen once, and the ten largest hold about 11%. The V and J ends lost 3 bases and 2 bases respectively, with 17 bases between them. This CDR3 spans 17 amino acids. Germline-derived CDR1 and CDR2 are LNHNV and YYDKDF (reference sequence). Patients had received no treatment of any kind before thyroid surgery.

The receptor's source is a male donor with papillary thyroid cancer or a benign thyroid nodule (not recorded which). Some clones in this sample may be carry-over from other donors' samples. Sample: blood. This sequence joins TRBV15 and TRBJ2-1; D gene ambiguous. The CDR3 DNA reads as TGTGCCACCAGCAGCGTCGACTCCCAAAGCCCCTACAATGAGCAGTTCTTC. Encoded protein: CATSSVDSQSPYNEQFF. Full variable domain (missing parts from reference TRBV15 and TRBJ2-1): DAMVIQNPRYQVTQFGKPVTLSCSQTLNHNVMYWYQQKSSQAPKLLFHYYDKDFNNEADTPDNFQSRRPNTSFCFLDIRSPGLGDTAMYLCATSSVDSQSPYNEQFFGPGTRLTVL.